This T cell receptor (beta chain) was profiled in a study of T cells in Graves' hyperthyroidism and ophthalmopathy. General study findings and limits: Onset of ophthalmopathy came a median around 6.2 months after the model predicted it.

The sample holds many counts of this clonotype. Its specificity is unknown. Newly diagnosed hyperthyroidism patients aged 18 to 65 years had disease lasting under 2 months. Cells are PBMCs isolated from 9 to 10 ml of fresh blood. TCR beta CDR3 regions were amplified from RNA. A first-round RT-PCR of the TCR CDR3 used the HTBI primer set. One entry per CDR3 protein, called by TCRdb with MiXCR from the multiplex PCR reads. The sample carries hundreds of thousands of distinct CDR3 sequences, 14% recorded once. The V and J ends lost 4 bases and 6 bases, in that order; junction bases with no gene match: 12. Germline assignment: CDR1 DFQATT and CDR2 SNEGSKA (reference sequence). The CDR3 has 14 amino acids.

The rearrangement links TRBV20-1 to TRBJ2-7; TRBD2 agrees at 7 bases. The receptor was isolated from a woman aged 18-30 years with Graves' hyperthyroidism. Sequences were obtained from blood. This chain's CDR3 is CSAKALGGSLEQYF. The DNA for the CDR3 is TGCAGTGCTAAAGCCTTGGGAGGGTCCCTCGAGCAGTACTTC.